This is a list of T cell receptor beta chains from one sample in a study of cytomegalovirus exposure and HLA in healthy donors. Libraries were prepared by immunoSEQ multiplex PCR; TCRdb keeps only in-frame clonotypes and omits some of them. The sample yields some 90,000 clones, roughly 87% seen once. The material sequenced was PBMCs. These receptors were taken from a man between 18 and 35 years old in good health and CMV-seropositive. The CDR3 runs from the conserved cysteine through the conserved F or W. The order of the fields is D gene, clone size, J gene, V gene, CDR3 protein, CDR3 DNA. D genes are given only for firm matches. Size is omitted from some rows. Given values are once, few, many or a class for expanded clones.

>-|-|TRBJ2-3|TRBV27
CASSPPLGQRTDTQYF
TGTGCCAGCAGTCCACCCCTTGGACAGCGCACAGATACGCAGTATTTT
>TRBD1|-|TRBJ2-1|TRBV5-8
CASSFTTGTGTYNEQFF
TGTGCCAGCAGCTTTACCACCGGGACAGGAACCTACAATGAGCAGTTCTTC
>TRBD1|-|TRBJ2-7|TRBV29-1
CSVEDPRTGSYEQYF
TGCAGCGTTGAAGATCCGAGGACAGGCTCCTACGAGCAGTACTTC
>TRBD1|-|TRBJ2-5|TRBV6-5
CASSYYGQGRETQYF
TGTGCCAGCAGTTACTACGGACAGGGCCGAGAGACCCAGTACTTC
>-|-|TRBJ1-1|TRBV25-1
CASSEMSSLGPRDPEAFF
TGTGCCAGCAGTGAGATGTCTTCCCTGGGGCCCCGCGACCCTGAAGCTTTCTTT
>-|-|TRBJ1-2|TRBV27
CASSLRGGPSYGYTF
TGTGCCAGCAGTTTAAGGGGTGGGCCGAGCTATGGCTACACCTTC
>-|-|TRBJ2-1|TRBV27
CASSLGGDSEQFF
TGTGCCAGCAGTTTAGGTGGAGATTCTGAGCAGTTCTTC
>-|-|TRBJ2-4|TRBV27
CASSLWGRFAKNIQYF
TGTGCCAGCAGTTTATGGGGGAGGTTCGCCAAAAACATTCAGTACTTC
>-|once|TRBJ1-1|TRBV7-2
CASSLAVTANTEAFF
TGTGCCAGCAGCTTAGCCGTGACAGCGAACACTGAAGCTTTCTTT
>-|-|TRBJ2-7|TRBV7-2
CASSFIFPRLTKQYF
TGTGCCAGCAGCTTTATTTTTCCCCGTCTAACGAAGCAGTACTTC
>-|-|TRBJ1-1|TRBV20-1
CSPLRDTEAFF
TGCAGTCCCCTCCGGGACACTGAAGCTTTCTTT
>TRBD2|-|TRBJ2-5|TRBV11-2
CASIRGASGGFTQYF
TGTGCCAGCATCCGCGGGGCTAGCGGGGGGTTTACCCAGTACTTC
>TRBD2|-|TRBJ2-1|TRBV11-1
CASSPQWTSSNEQFF
TGTGCCAGCAGCCCCCAATGGACTAGCAGCAATGAGCAGTTCTTC
>TRBD2|-|TRBJ2-1|TRBV2
CASSGVSGRGYNEQFF
TGTGCCAGCAGTGGAGTGAGCGGGAGGGGTTACAATGAGCAGTTCTTC
>-|-|TRBJ1-4|TRBV2
CASSDVETANEKLFF
TGTGCCAGCAGTGATGTGGAGACGGCTAATGAAAAACTGTTTTTT
>-|-|TRBJ2-7|TRBV7-2
CASSLGGSYYEQYF
TGTGCCAGCAGCTTAGGAGGTAGTTACTACGAGCAGTACTTC
>-|-|TRBJ2-3|TRBV6-5
CASSYSSVTDTQYF
TGTGCCAGCAGTTACTCGTCAGTGACAGATACGCAGTATTTT
>-|-|TRBJ2-5|TRBV11-3
CASSPFSGQTQETQYF
TGTGCCAGCAGCCCATTCTCGGGACAAACCCAAGAGACCCAGTACTTC
>-|-|TRBJ2-6|TRBV5-1
CASSTPRQTSNVLTF
TGCGCCAGCAGCACCCCTAGACAGACCTCCAACGTCCTGACTTTC
>TRBD1|-|TRBJ1-1|TRBV19
CASTWGRQGNLNTEAFF
TGTGCCAGTACATGGGGTAGACAGGGGAACTTGAACACTGAAGCTTTCTTT
>-|few|TRBJ2-1|TRBV11-3
CASSFGRDLSEQFF
TGTGCCAGCAGCTTTGGGCGGGACCTTAGTGAGCAGTTCTTC
>-|-|TRBJ1-2|TRBV14
CASSQDPTTAFNYGYTF
TGTGCCAGCAGCCAAGATCCTACGACAGCTTTTAACTATGGCTACACCTTC